These 14 T cell receptor beta chains came from one sample sequenced in a study of T cell changes during pregnancy in multiple sclerosis. Clones were sequenced by immunoSEQ multiplex PCR, and TCRdb holds only the in-frame ones, with some missing. The profile shows around 75,000 clones, about 94% of them singletons. The starting material was CD4+ T cells from peripheral blood mononuclear cells, obtained after pregnancy. The receptors derive from a female donor with multiple sclerosis, enrolled in a pregnancy study.

The CDR3 is CASSLGRTGGGEQYF. For the CDR3, the DNA is TGTGCCAGCAGCTTAGGACGGACAGGGGGTGGCGAGCAGTACTTC. J is TRBJ2-7 and V is TRBV7-9, with 10 bases matching TRBD1. The CDR3 extends over 15 amino acids. V dropped 1 base and J dropped 6; count of bases not matched to a gene: 6. Germline assignment: CDR1 SEHNR and CDR2 FQNEAQ (reference sequence).

The chain joins TRBV14 to TRBJ2-7; D ambiguous. V lost 3 bases and J 3 bases, leaving 3 bases between the germline ends. This CDR3 has 11 residues. Germline lookup yields CDR1 SGHDN and CDR2 FVKESK. CDR3 residues: CASSHNYEQYF. The CDR3 coding sequence is TGTGCCAGCAGCCATAACTACGAGCAGTACTTC.

Only one count was recorded for this clone. This chain connects TRBV27 to TRBJ1-1; 7 nucleotides match TRBD1. This CDR3 spans 15 amino acids. V was clipped by 5 bases and J by 0 bases; unmatched bases: 6. CDR1 and CDR2 (germline): MNHEY, SMNVEV (reference sequence). As DNA, the CDR3 is TGTGCCAGCAGTCTCGGGGACAGCATGAACACTGAAGCTTTCTTT. Translating gives CASSLGDSMNTEAFF.

This clone was found once. The CDR3 coding sequence is TGTGCCAGCAGCCCCAGACCGGGACAGAAGGGGGAGTACTTC. This sequence encodes CASSPRPGQKGEYF. V gene TRBV6-5 combines with J gene TRBJ2-7; 7 bases align to TRBD1. Looked up from germline, CDR1 is MNHEY and CDR2 is SVGAGI. V shed 6 bases and J 11 bases; nucleotides not matched to a gene: 16. The CDR3 covers 14 residues.

V usage is TRBV6-5 and J usage is TRBJ1-2; TRBD1 matches 10 bases. Looked up from germline, CDR1 is MNHEY and CDR2 is SVGAGI. V gave up 2 bases and J gave up 7 bases; unmatched junction bases: 4. The CDR3 consists of 14 residues. The CDR3 is CASSYKGQGIGYTF. CDR3 DNA sequence: TGTGCCAGCAGTTACAAGGGACAGGGGATTGGCTACACCTTC.

The gene calls are TRBV10-3 and TRBJ1-2; TRBD1 is a possible D gene (6 bases). V was clipped by 0 bases and J by 5 bases, with 13 bases between them. Germline V gene data show CDR1 as ENHRY and CDR2 as SYGVKD. CDR3 length equals 15 residues. DNA for the CDR3: TGTGCCATCAGTGAGTCGTCGGGGGGCTTATATGGCTACACCTTC. Translation gives CAISESSGGLYGYTF.

CDR3 residues: CAWYDDSSYNEQFF. CDR3 DNA: TGTGCCTGGTATGACGACTCATCCTACAATGAGCAGTTCTTC. The chain couples TRBV30 to TRBJ2-1, with D unresolved. CDR3 length: 14 residues. Per germline, CDR1 GTSNPN and CDR2 SVGIG (reference sequence). The V end was cut by 5 bases, the J end by 1 base, with 12 bases between. The full variable domain, with the rest looked up from reference TRBV30 and TRBJ2-1, is SQTIHQWPATLVQPVGSPLSLECTVEGTSNPNLYWYRQAAGRGLQLLFYSVGIGQISSEVPQNLSASRPQDRQFILSSKKLLLSDSGFYLCAWYDDSSYNEQFFGPGTRLTVL.

The V gene is TRBV5-1, the J gene TRBJ2-3; D might be TRBD2 (5 bases). The CDR3 totals 14 residues. From germline, CDR1 is SGHRS and CDR2 YFSETQ. V was shortened by 0 bases and J by 5 bases, with 10 bases between the two germline ends. This chain's CDR3 is CASSLASSVDTQYF. The CDR3 DNA sequence: TGCGCCAGCAGCTTGGCTAGTAGCGTAGATACGCAGTATTTT.

The chain joins TRBV7-8 to TRBJ1-3; TRBD1 is a possible D gene (5 bases). The CDR3 loop spans 16 amino acids. Germline loops: CDR1 SGHVS, CDR2 FQNEAQ. Trimming took 1 base from V and 2 from J, leaving 12 bases between them. The CDR3 protein is CASSLVDIRAGNTIYF. The CDR3 region has the DNA TGTGCCAGCAGCTTAGTGGACATTCGGGCTGGAAACACCATATATTTT.

As DNA, the CDR3 is TGTGCCAGCAGCCTCTTGGAGGGGGGAGGGATCGAGCAGTACTTC. Its protein product is CASSLLEGGGIEQYF. The V call is TRBV5-4, the J call TRBJ2-7; D is possibly TRBD2 (7 bases). The ends were cut back, 4 bases at V and 6 bases at J, with 20 bases in the middle. This CDR3 has 15 amino acids. Germline V gene data show CDR1 as SGHNT and CDR2 as YYREEE (reference sequence). Filled out from reference TRBV5-4 and TRBJ2-7, the complete variable domain reads ETGVTQSPTHLIKTRGQQVTLRCSSQSGHNTVSWYQQALGQGPQFIFQYYREEENGRGNFPPRFSGLQFPNYSSELNVNALELDDSALYLCASSLLEGGGIEQYFGPGTRLTVT.

As to this clone: Other nucleotide sequences from this sample produce the same CDR3. This chain connects TRBV29-1 to TRBJ1-1; possibly TRBD1 for D (6 bases). V lost 3 bases, J lost 4 bases, and 15 bases lay in between. The CDR3 is made up of 14 amino acids. Per germline, CDR1 SQVTM and CDR2 ANQGSEA. This chain's CDR3 is CSVETGGVSTEAFF. In DNA, the CDR3 is TGCAGCGTTGAGACGGGGGGCGTGAGCACTGAAGCTTTCTTT.

The chain recombines TRBV4-2 with TRBJ2-1, with 10 bases that match TRBD1. CDR1 and CDR2 from the germline V gene are LGHNA and YNFKEQ. This CDR3 region has 14 residues. Trimming at V came to 1 base and at J to 6 bases, leaving 0 bases not matched to a gene. The CDR3 DNA sequence: TGTGCCAGCAGCCAAGGGACAGGGGGCAATGAGCAGTTCTTC. Protein product: CASSQGTGGNEQFF.

In regard to this clone: At one end the junction does not follow the germline gene, possibly because of a read error. The chain combines TRBV19 with TRBJ2-7; 7 nucleotides align to TRBD2. CDR3 length: 15 amino acids. Per germline, CDR1 LNHDA and CDR2 SQIVND (reference sequence). The CDR3 sequence is CASSIGPSGAYGQYF. In nucleotides, the CDR3 is TGTGCCAGTAGTATCGGCCCTAGCGGAGCCTACGGGCAGTACTTC.

The gene calls are TRBV7-9 and TRBJ2-5, with TRBD1 as a possible D gene (6 bases). The CDR3 is made up of 16 amino acids. The germline V gene encodes CDR1 SEHNR and CDR2 FQNEAQ (reference sequence). V lost 0 bases and J 5 bases, leaving 16 bases between the germline ends. The CDR3 sequence is CASSLALDSQGETQYF. CDR3 DNA: TGTGCCAGCAGCTTAGCTCTGGACTCCCAGGGGGAGACCCAGTACTTC. The variable domain in full, completed from reference TRBV7-9 and TRBJ2-5, reads DTGVSQNPRHKITKRGQNVTFRCDPISEHNRLYWYRQTLGQGPEFLTYFQNEAQLEKSRLLSDRFSAERPKGSFSTLEIQRTEQGDSAMYLCASSLALDSQGETQYFGPGTRLLVL.